What follows describes a single T cell receptor beta chain. The data belong to a study of blood T cell repertoires in COVID-19. The overall study: Samples of COVID-19 (acute and convalescent) were obtained from the United States, Italy and Spain. Sources were T cells, B-cell-depleted T cells, or PBMCs; the material itself was cDNA or gDNA.

Per the study methods: Amplification of reference gene primers was used by the study to estimate nucleated cell counts. Clones were sequenced by immunoSEQ multiplex PCR, and TCRdb holds only the in-frame ones, with some missing. The D gene and trimming were derived from the DNA, and the V and J assignments and clone size from that table. This sample has roughly 120,000 clones, with about nine tenths found just once. CDR1 SGHRS and CDR2 YFSETQ come from the germline V gene. The junction had 5 bases not matched to a gene; V was cut back by 4 bases and J by 0 bases. There are 17 residues in the CDR3. This clonotype was obtained from a human donor in a cohort sampled during active COVID-19. The sequenced sample consisted of peripheral blood. The chain joins TRBV5-1 to TRBJ2-6, with 9 nucleotides matching TRBD1. The CDR3 DNA sequence: TGCGCCAGCAGCGCGTGGACAGGGGACTCTGGGGCCAACGTCCTGACTTTC. Translated, it gives CASSAWTGDSGANVLTF. Full variable domain (rest looked up from reference TRBV5-1 and TRBJ2-6): KAGVTQTPRYLIKTRGQQVTLSCSPISGHRSVSWYQQTPGQGLQFLFEYFSETQRNKGNFPGRFSGRQFSNSRSEMNVSTLELGDSALYLCASSAWTGDSGANVLTFGAGSRLTVL.